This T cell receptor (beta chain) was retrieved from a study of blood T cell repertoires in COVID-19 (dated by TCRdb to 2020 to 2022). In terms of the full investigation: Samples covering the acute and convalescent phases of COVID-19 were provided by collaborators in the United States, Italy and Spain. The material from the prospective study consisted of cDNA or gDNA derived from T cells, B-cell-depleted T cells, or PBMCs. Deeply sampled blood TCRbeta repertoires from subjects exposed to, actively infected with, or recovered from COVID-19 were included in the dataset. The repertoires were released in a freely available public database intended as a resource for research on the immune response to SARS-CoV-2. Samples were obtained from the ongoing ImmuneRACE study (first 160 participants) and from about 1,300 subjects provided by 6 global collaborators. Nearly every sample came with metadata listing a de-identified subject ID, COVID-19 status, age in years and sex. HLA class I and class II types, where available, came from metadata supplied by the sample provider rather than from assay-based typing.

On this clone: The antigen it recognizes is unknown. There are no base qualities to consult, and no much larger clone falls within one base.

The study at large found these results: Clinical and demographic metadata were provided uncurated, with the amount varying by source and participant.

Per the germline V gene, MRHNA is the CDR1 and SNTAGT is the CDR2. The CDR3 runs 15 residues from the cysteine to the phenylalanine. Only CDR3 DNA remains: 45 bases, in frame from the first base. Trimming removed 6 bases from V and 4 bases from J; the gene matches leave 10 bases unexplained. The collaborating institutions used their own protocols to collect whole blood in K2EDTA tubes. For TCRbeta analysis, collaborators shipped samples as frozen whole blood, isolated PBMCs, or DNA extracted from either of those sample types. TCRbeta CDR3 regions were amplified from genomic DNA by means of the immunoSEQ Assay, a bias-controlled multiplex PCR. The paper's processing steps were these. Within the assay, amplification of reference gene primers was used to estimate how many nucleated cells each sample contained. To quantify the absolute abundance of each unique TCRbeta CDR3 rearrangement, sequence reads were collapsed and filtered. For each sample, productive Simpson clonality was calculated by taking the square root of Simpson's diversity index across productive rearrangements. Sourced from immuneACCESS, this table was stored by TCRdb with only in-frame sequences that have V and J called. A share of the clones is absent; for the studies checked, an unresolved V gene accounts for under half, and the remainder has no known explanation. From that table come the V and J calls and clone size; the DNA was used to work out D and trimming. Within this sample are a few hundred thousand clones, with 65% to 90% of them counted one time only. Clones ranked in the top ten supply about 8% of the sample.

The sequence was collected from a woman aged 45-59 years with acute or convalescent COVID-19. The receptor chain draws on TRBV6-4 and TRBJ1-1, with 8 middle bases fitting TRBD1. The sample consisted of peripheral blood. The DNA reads TGTGCCAGCAGCGAGGACAGGGAAACTATCACTGAAGCTTTCTTT. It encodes CASSEDRETITEAFF.